The present T cell receptor beta chain was sequenced within a study of CD8+CD57+ T cells in acquired aplastic anemia. Both TCR beta VDJ combination and CDR3 sequence profiling were carried out. Genomic DNA was the template for this profiling. Each CDR3 protein gets one entry after TCRdb re-called the reads with MiXCR. The sample contains roughly 200,000 distinct CDR3 sequences, 50% to 70% of which appear only once. The CDR3 is 15 residues long. Germline-derived CDR1 and CDR2 are ENHRY and SYGVKD. V lost 2 bases, J lost 4 bases, and 15 bases lay in between. Individuals selected for sequencing had exhibited CD8+CD57+ cell expansion on flow cytometry.

This sequence was found in a human donor with aplastic anemia. The rearrangement uses TRBV10-3 and TRBJ2-7; the D gene is possibly TRBD2 (5 bases). Sample: sorted CD4+, CD8+, or CD8+CD57+ T cells (not recorded which) from PBMCs. CDR3 residues: CAISEGRRPSYEQYF. The CDR3 DNA reads as TGTGCCATCAGTGAGGGCCGGAGGCCGTCTTACGAGCAGTACTTC.